This TCR beta chain was observed in a study of vaccination and CD4 T cells after COVID-19. On the study more broadly: A median of 101 days (range 35 to 161) separated diagnosis from post-COVID sampling. The authors used overlapping spike peptides from SARS-CoV-2, HCoV-NL63, HCoV-OC43 and HCoV-229E to stimulate cells.

Germline V gene sequence: CDR1 LNHDA, CDR2 SQIVND (reference sequence). The length of the CDR3 is 17 residues. V dropped 5 bases and J dropped 4; count of bases not matched to a gene: 14. The treatment: roughly 11-day PBMC culture with coronavirus spike peptide pools or control peptides (ViraFEST assay). Researchers used the Oncomine TCR Beta short-read assay to sequence DNA from cultured CD4+ T cells. MiXCR, applied by TCRdb to the PCR reads, yields one record per CDR3 protein. The table lists around 19,000 distinct CDR3 sequences, roughly 70% of them singletons, with 4.5% to 7% in the top ten. Concerning this clonotype itself: The target antigen is unknown.

Source material: CD4+ T cells from blood, cultured in vitro. The genes are TRBV19 and TRBJ1-1; TRBD1 agrees at 9 bases. This TCR was sampled from a human donor who had recovered from COVID-19. DNA for the CDR3: TGTGCCAGTAGTTCACTACTCGGGACAGGGATAGGCACTGAAGCTTTCTTT. Residues: CASSSLLGTGIGTEAFF.